This TCR beta chain was identified in a study of CD8 T cells in Susac syndrome. The RNA, 0.5 to 1 ug, was put through reverse transcription using random hexamers. Using its own MiXCR run on the immunoSEQ multiplex PCR reads, TCRdb lists one record per CDR3 protein. The sample lists 250,000 to 300,000 distinct CDR3 sequences, approximately 91% occurring once. The germline V and J ends were trimmed by 7 bases and 0 bases, with 16 bases remaining between them. Looked up from germline, CDR1 is DFQATT and CDR2 is SNEGSKA (reference sequence). The CDR3 consists of 14 residues. The TCR sequence derives from a human donor with multiple sclerosis. The chain employs TRBV20-1 and TRBJ2-7; possibly TRBD2 for D (6 bases). Sample: CD8+ T cells from PBMCs. CDR3 DNA: TGCAGTGGGTGGGGGGATCCGACCTCCTACGAGCAGTACTTC. This sequence encodes CSGWGDPTSYEQYF.